This T cell receptor beta chain was identified in a study of T cells in Graves' hyperthyroidism and ophthalmopathy. RNA transcripts were the template for amplifying TCR beta CDR3 regions. With the HTBI primer set, the TCR CDR3 went through a first round of RT-PCR. Using its own MiXCR run on the multiplex PCR reads, TCRdb lists one record per CDR3 protein. The profile shows some 320,000 distinct CDR3 sequences, roughly 15% of them singletons. Germline CDR1 is LNHDA and CDR2 is SQIVND (reference sequence). The germline V and J ends were trimmed by 3 bases and 0 bases, with 9 bases remaining between them. CDR3 length: 15 amino acids. Regarding the study as a whole: Most thyroid-expanded clonotypes above 0.001 were also found in blood. Onset of ophthalmopathy came a median roughly 6 months after the model predicted it.

At least ten counts were recorded for this clonotype. What it binds is not known. Material: blood. The genes are TRBV19 and TRBJ1-3, with D uncertain. This clonotype was sampled from a woman aged 40 to 50 with Graves' ophthalmopathy. The CDR3 protein is CASSILRSSGNTIYF. The CDR3 coding sequence is TGTGCCAGTAGTATTCTGAGAAGCTCTGGAAACACCATATATTTT.